Described below is a single T cell receptor beta chain sequence and its context. Its antigen remains unidentified. V shed 5 bases, J shed 8 bases, and the junction held 6 bases outside the gene matches. Germline V lookup: CDR1 MNHNS, CDR2 SASEGT. This CDR3 spans 14 amino acids. The record originates from a study of cytomegalovirus exposure and HLA in healthy donors. Study conclusions and caveats: Roughly uniform depth of sequencing across donors was assumed in presence/absence analyses. Later on, an analysis tied under 20,000 TCR beta sequences to HLA alleles at 0.05 false discovery rate.

Researchers ran the PCR with 60 Vbeta and 13 Jbeta primers. The table came from immunoSEQ multiplex PCR; TCRdb's copy has only in-frame clones and leaves some out. The sample shows fewer than 200,000 clones, over 60% of them seen only once. Sequenced sample: PBMCs. The chain combines TRBV6-1 with TRBJ2-1, with TRBD2 identical over 10 bases. This clonotype originated in a woman aged 25 to 39 in good health and CMV-seronegative. CDR3 nucleotides: TGTGCCAGCAGTTTACAGCGGGGGGGCTATGAGCAGTTCTTC. Translated: CASSLQRGGYEQFF.